The clone carrying this T cell receptor beta chain was found many times. Its antigen remains unknown. The CDR3 loop spans 14 amino acids. V was cut by 7 bases and J by 0 bases, with 10 bases left in between. Germline V gene lookup returns CDR1 MDHEN and CDR2 SYDVKM. This record belongs to a study of tumor-infiltrating lymphocytes in primary liver carcinoma. Study information: Enrolled patients were male and female, aged 30 to 69 years. General study points: Representation across all five tumor regions was limited to only about 7-25% of top clones. Compared with blood, tumor repertoires held significantly more in their top 250 clones.

Joint extraction of RNA and DNA used 20-30 mg of bulk tissue that was unsorted. Making TCR beta cDNA involved 400 to 600 ng total RNA and a constant-region primer. Three nested multiplex PCR rounds, a slightly modified ARM-PCR, produced the libraries for TCR beta. TRBV1-TRBV30 forward primers and a C-beta reverse primer were used in the first two PCR rounds, which each ran for approximately 11 cycles. MiXCR, applied by TCRdb to the multiplex PCR reads, yields one record per CDR3 protein. The sample lists some 94,000 distinct CDR3 sequences, over 55% occurring once. The source is a woman aged 55 to 70 with primary liver carcinoma and hepatitis B virus infection. The rearrangement links TRBV28 to TRBJ1-3; tentatively, D is TRBD1 (5 bases). The sample taken for sequencing was liver tumor tissue from sampling region 5. The subset here: tumor region T5, tumor centre. In DNA, the CDR3 is TGTGCCAGCATGGGGGACCTCTCTGGAAACACCATATATTTT. Its translation is CASMGDLSGNTIYF.